What follows are 15 T cell receptor beta chains derived from one specimen sequenced in a study of cytomegalovirus exposure and HLA in healthy donors. The PCR ran on 60 Vbeta and 13 Jbeta primers. The protocol was immunoSEQ multiplex PCR, while the TCRdb copy is restricted to in-frame clones and leaves out a portion. This sample has about 110,000 clones, with approximately 71% found just once. Input material: PBMCs. The receptors were gathered from a man aged 35-49 years in good health and CMV-seronegative.

This clone was seen once. The chain links TRBV6-1 to TRBJ2-5, with 13 bases lining up with TRBD2. Germline values: CDR1 MNHNS, CDR2 SASEGT. CDR3 length: 15 amino acids. The trim removed 0 bases at V and 8 bases at J, leaving 3 bases unmatched. The CDR3 loop reads CASSEARTSGGTQYF. The DNA for the CDR3 is TGTGCCAGCAGTGAAGCGCGGACTAGCGGGGGAACCCAGTACTTC.

This clone appeared a single time. The rearrangement links TRBV11-2 to TRBJ2-7; TRBD1 might be the D (6 bases). This CDR3 is 13 amino acids long. V lost 5 bases, J lost 11 bases, and 19 bases lay in between. The germline V gene has CDR1 SGHAT and CDR2 FQNNGV. CDR3 sequence: CASSPNRARKEYF. The CDR3 DNA is TGTGCCAGCAGCCCTAACAGGGCGCGGAAGGAGTACTTC. The full variable domain, with the rest looked up from reference TRBV11-2 and TRBJ2-7, is EAGVAQSPRYKIIEKRQSVAFWCNPISGHATLYWYQQILGQGPKLLIQFQNNGVVDDSQLPKDRFSAERLKGVDSTLKIQPAKLEDSAVYLCASSPNRARKEYFGPGTRLTVT.

This clone was seen once. The chain has TRBV27 and TRBJ2-1, with 7 nucleotides matching TRBD1. Trimming cost V 0 bases and J 0 bases; bases outside gene matches: 5. This CDR3 contains 17 residues. Germline CDR1 reads MNHEY; CDR2 reads SMNVEV (reference sequence). The CDR3 reads CASSLSQGDSSYNEQFF. In nucleotides, the CDR3 is TGTGCCAGCAGTTTATCCCAGGGGGATAGCTCCTACAATGAGCAGTTCTTC.

The chain is built from TRBV7-9 and TRBJ1-3, with D unclear. Germline assignment: CDR1 SEHNR and CDR2 FQNEAQ (reference sequence). CDR3 size: 13 residues. V lost 6 bases to trimming and J lost 3 bases, with 9 bases between them. The CDR3 reads CASRLTGGNTIYF. The CDR3 coding sequence is TGTGCCAGCAGACTAACGGGTGGAAACACCATATATTTT.

The gene calls are TRBV2 and TRBJ1-1; D is ambiguous. The CDR3 has 12 amino acids. The germline gives CDR1 SNHLY, CDR2 FYNNEI. V was trimmed by 0 bases and J by 7 bases, leaving 6 bases between them. The CDR3 loop is CASSEAANEAFF. For the CDR3, the DNA is TGTGCCAGCAGTGAAGCAGCGAATGAAGCTTTCTTT. Full variable domain (remainder filled in from reference TRBV2 and TRBJ1-1): EPEVTQTPSHQVTQMGQEVILRCVPISNHLYFYWYRQILGQKVEFLVSFYNNEISEKSEIFDDQFSVERPDGSNFTLKIRSTKLEDSAMYFCASSEAANEAFFGQGTRLTVV.

V usage is TRBV5-4 and J usage is TRBJ2-2; 7 bases map to TRBD1. This CDR3 comprises 15 residues. The ends lost 2 bases at V and 1 base at J; junction bases unmatched: 2. Looked up from germline, CDR1 is SGHNT and CDR2 is YYREEE (reference sequence). CDR3 DNA sequence: TGTGCCAGCAGCTTCGGACAGGAGAACACCGGGGAGCTGTTTTTT. Translating it yields CASSFGQENTGELFF.

The rearrangement links TRBV19 to TRBJ1-5, with 8 bases matching TRBD1. Germline trimming cut 4 bases from V and 7 bases from J; bases unmatched to any gene: 3. Germline assignment: CDR1 LNHDA and CDR2 SQIVND (reference sequence). CDR3 length: 13 residues. The CDR3 nucleotides are TGTGCCAGTAGTACAGGGGGCTGGCAGCCCCAGCATTTT. It yields the protein CASSTGGWQPQHF.

The chain employs TRBV23-1 and TRBJ2-1; TRBD1 is a possible D gene (5 bases). TRBV23-1 is an open reading frame, and its role is uncertain. V lost 4 bases and J 9 bases, leaving 7 bases between the germline ends. There are 11 residues in the CDR3. CDR3 loop: CASSPTAEQFF. The CDR3 region has the DNA TGCGCCAGCAGTCCGACAGCTGAGCAGTTCTTC.

This clone was seen just once. The rearrangement links TRBV4-1 to TRBJ2-7; the match to TRBD2 covers 8 bases. This CDR3 has 14 residues. Germline loops: CDR1 MGHRA, CDR2 YSYEKL. J lost 3 bases, V lost 5 bases, and 6 bases had no gene match. CDR3 sequence reads: CASSSRGALYEQYF. The CDR3 nucleotides read TGCGCCAGCAGCTCGCGGGGGGCTCTCTACGAGCAGTACTTC.

The chain couples TRBV19 to TRBJ2-1; D is ambiguous. V was pared by 3 bases and J by 0 bases, with 15 bases between. This CDR3 contains 17 residues. Germline loops: CDR1 LNHDA, CDR2 SQIVND (reference sequence). The CDR3 nucleotides read TGTGCCAGTAGTATTCGTGCTACCTCGAGCTCCTACAATGAGCAGTTCTTC. Translated: CASSIRATSSSYNEQFF.

This clone was detected a few times. This chain connects TRBV7-9 to TRBJ2-2; a weak D match, TRBD1 (6 bases). With 1 base removed from V and 3 bases from J, the gap between germline ends came to 6 bases. CDR1 is SEHNR, CDR2 FQNEAQ, per germline (reference sequence). The CDR3 covers 14 residues. The CDR3 coding sequence is TGTGCCAGCAGCTTAGGGACAGACACCGGGGAGCTGTTTTTT. Translating gives CASSLGTDTGELFF.

This rearrangement joins TRBV19 to TRBJ2-1; 9 nucleotides agree with TRBD2. In germline, CDR1 is LNHDA, CDR2 SQIVND (reference sequence). The CDR3 runs 17 residues. Trimming cost V 5 bases and J 6 bases; bases outside gene matches: 14. The CDR3 spells CASSSPPVRGGRNEQFF. CDR3 coding DNA: TGTGCCAGTAGTTCTCCCCCCGTGCGGGGGGGCCGCAATGAGCAGTTCTTC.

For the CDR3, the DNA is TGTGCCAGCAGCGTGCTTGCGGGGTTCTACAATGAGCAGTTCTTC. Protein sequence: CASSVLAGFYNEQFF. The chain joins TRBV5-6 to TRBJ2-1; a weak D match, TRBD2 (6 bases). The CDR3 sequence is 15 residues long. V shed 4 bases and J shed 3 bases, with 14 bases lying between them. Germline-derived CDR1 and CDR2 are SGHDT and YYEEEE. Full variable domain (outside the CDR3, taken from reference TRBV5-6 and TRBJ2-1): DAGVTQSPTHLIKTRGQQVTLRCSPKSGHDTVSWYQQALGQGPQFIFQYYEEEERQRGNFPDRFSGHQFPNYSSELNVNALLLGDSALYLCASSVLAGFYNEQFFGPGTRLTVL.

This chain connects TRBV2 to TRBJ1-3; D might be TRBD1 (5 bases). The CDR3 is 15 amino acids. CDR1 SNHLY and CDR2 FYNNEI come from the germline V gene. Trimming removed 10 bases from V and 0 bases from J, with 16 bases in between. The CDR3 bases are TGTGCCACCGAAGGATCAGGGTACTCTGGAAACACCATATATTTT. Its translation: CATEGSGYSGNTIYF.

The chain recombines TRBV18 with TRBJ2-7; D might be TRBD2 (6 bases). The ends were cut back, 0 bases at V and 0 bases at J, with 12 bases in the middle. There are 16 residues in the CDR3. Germline V gene data show CDR1 as KGHSH and CDR2 as LQKENI. For the CDR3, the DNA is TGTGCCAGCTCACCACCGGGTAGCGGAAGCTCCTACGAGCAGTACTTC. The encoded protein is CASSPPGSGSSYEQYF. Complete variable domain (other parts from reference TRBV18 and TRBJ2-7): NAGVMQNPRHLVRRRGQEARLRCSPMKGHSHVYWYRQLPEEGLKFMVYLQKENIIDESGMPKERFSAEFPKEGPSILRIQQVVRGDSAAYFCASSPPGSGSSYEQYFGPGTRLTVT.